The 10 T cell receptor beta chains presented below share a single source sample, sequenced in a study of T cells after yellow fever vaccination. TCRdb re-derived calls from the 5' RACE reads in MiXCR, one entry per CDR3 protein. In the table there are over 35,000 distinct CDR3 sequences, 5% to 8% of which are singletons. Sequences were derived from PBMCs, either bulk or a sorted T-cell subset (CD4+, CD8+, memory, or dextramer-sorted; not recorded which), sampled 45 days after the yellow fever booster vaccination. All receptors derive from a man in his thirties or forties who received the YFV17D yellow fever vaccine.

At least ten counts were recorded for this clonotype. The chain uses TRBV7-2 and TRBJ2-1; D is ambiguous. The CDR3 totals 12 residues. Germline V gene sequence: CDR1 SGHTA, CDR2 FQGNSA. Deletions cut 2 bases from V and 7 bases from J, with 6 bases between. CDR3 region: CASSLRGNEQFF. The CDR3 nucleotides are TGTGCCAGCAGCTTAAGAGGTAATGAGCAGTTCTTC.

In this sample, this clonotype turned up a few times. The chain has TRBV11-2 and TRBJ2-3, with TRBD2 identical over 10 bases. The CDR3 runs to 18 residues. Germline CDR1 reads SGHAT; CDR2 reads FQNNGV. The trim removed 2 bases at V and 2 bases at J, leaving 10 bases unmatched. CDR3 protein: CASSLQLLTSGATDTQYF. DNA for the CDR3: TGTGCCAGCAGCTTACAACTGCTCACTAGCGGGGCCACAGATACGCAGTATTTT.

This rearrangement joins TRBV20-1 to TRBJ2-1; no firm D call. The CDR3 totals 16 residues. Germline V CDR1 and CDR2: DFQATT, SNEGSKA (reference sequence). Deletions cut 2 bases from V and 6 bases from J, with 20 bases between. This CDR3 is CSARPSPLPYSNEQFF. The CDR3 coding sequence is TGCAGTGCTAGACCCTCCCCCCTACCTTACAGCAATGAGCAGTTCTTC.

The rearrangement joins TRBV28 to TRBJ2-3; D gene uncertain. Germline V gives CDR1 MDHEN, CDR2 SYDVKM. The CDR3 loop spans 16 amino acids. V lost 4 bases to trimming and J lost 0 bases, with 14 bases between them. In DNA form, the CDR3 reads TGTGCCAGCAGTTCCCCCGTGAGACTCAGCACAGATACGCAGTATTTT. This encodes CASSSPVRLSTDTQYF.

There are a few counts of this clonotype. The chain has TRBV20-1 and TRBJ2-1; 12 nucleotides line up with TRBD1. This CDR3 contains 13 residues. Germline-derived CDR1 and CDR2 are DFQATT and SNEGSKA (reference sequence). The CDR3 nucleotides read TGCAGCGCCGGGACAGGGGGCTTGAATGAGCAGTTCTTC. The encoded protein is CSAGTGGLNEQFF.

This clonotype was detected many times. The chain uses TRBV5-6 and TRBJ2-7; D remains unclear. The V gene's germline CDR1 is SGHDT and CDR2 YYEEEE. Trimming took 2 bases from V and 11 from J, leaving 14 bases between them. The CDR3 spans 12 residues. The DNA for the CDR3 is TGTGCCAGCAGCTTAGGACGGGTAGAGGAGTACTTC. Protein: CASSLGRVEEYF.

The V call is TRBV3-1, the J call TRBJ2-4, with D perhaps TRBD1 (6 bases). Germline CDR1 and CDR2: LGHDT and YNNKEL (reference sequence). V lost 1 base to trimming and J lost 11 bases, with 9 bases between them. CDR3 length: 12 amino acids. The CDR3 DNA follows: TGTGCCAGCAGCCAAGCCAGGACAGTTCAGTACTTC. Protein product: CASSQARTVQYF.

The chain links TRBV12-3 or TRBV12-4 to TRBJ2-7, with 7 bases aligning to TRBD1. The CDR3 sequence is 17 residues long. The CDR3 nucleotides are TGTACCTTCAGTCGTGGCTACCCGGGACAGCGGACCTACGAGCAGTACTTC. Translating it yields CTFSRGYPGQRTYEQYF.

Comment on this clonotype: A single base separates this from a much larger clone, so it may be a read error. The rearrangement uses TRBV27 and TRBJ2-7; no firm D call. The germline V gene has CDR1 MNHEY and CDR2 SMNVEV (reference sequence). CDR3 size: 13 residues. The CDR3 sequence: CASILGPSYEQYF. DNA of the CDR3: TGTGCCAGCATTTTAGGCCCGTCCTACGAGCAGTACTTC.

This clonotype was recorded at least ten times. The CDR3 DNA is TGTGCCAGCAGCTTGACCGGGACTTCTCACGAGCAGTACTTC. Residues: CASSLTGTSHEQYF. The chain carries TRBV7-2 and TRBJ2-7; TRBD2 is a possible D gene (6 bases). V lost 3 bases and J lost 5, with 14 bases in between. This CDR3 spans 14 amino acids. Germline CDR1 is SGHTA and CDR2 is FQGNSA. Variable domain in full (rest from reference TRBV7-2 and TRBJ2-7): GAGVSQSPSNKVTEKGKDVELRCDPISGHTALYWYRQSLGQGLEFLIYFQGNSAPDKSGLPSDRFSAERTGGSVSTLTIQRTQQEDSAVYLCASSLTGTSHEQYFGPGTRLTVT.